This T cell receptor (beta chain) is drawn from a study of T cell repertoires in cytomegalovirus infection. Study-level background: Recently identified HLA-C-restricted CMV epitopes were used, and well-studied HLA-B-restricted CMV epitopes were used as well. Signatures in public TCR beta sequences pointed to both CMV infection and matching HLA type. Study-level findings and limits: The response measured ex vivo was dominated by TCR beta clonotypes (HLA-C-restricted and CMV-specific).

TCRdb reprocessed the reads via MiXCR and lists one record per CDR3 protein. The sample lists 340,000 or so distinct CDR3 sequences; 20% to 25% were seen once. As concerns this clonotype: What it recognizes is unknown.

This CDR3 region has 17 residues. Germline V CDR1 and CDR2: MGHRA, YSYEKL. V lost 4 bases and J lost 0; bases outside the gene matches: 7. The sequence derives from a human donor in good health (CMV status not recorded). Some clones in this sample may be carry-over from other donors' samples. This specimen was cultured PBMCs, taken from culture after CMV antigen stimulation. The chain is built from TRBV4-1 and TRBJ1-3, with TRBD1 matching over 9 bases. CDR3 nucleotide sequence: TGCGCCAGCAGCCTGACCGGGACAGGGTTCTCTGGAAACACCATATATTTT. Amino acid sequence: CASSLTGTGFSGNTIYF.